Here is one T cell receptor beta chain with its context. The data are from a study of blood T cell repertoires in COVID-19. Study background: The study drew acute and convalescent COVID-19 samples from the United States, Italy and Spain. The cDNA or gDNA used as material had been derived from T cells, B-cell-depleted T cells, or PBMCs.

The CDR3 runs to 15 residues. Unmatched junction bases numbered 3, after V lost 1 base and J lost 2 bases. Germline V gene data show CDR1 as SGHRS and CDR2 as YFSETQ. Authors' data handling: Estimation of nucleated cell counts was performed using reference gene primer amplification. Sequencing used immunoSEQ multiplex PCR; TCRdb keeps in-frame clones, though not all of them. From that table come the V and J calls and clone size; the DNA was used to work out D and trimming. The table has about 240,000 clones, roughly nine tenths seen once. V gene TRBV5-1 combines with J gene TRBJ2-5; 9 nucleotides line up with TRBD2. The receptor was derived from a man in his 60s with acute or convalescent COVID-19. Sequenced material: peripheral blood. The CDR3 reads CASSLTSGYQETQYF. The DNA for the CDR3 is TGCGCCAGCAGCTTGACTAGCGGGTATCAAGAGACCCAGTACTTC.